The 24 T cell receptor beta chains below were found in one sample sequenced in a study of regulatory T cells in long-lasting Graves disease. Time point noted: persistent/refractory GD, antithyroid drugs over 5 years with positive TRAb. Extracted RNA from PBMCs served as the source of the TCR library. Building the TCR beta libraries relied on iRepertoire HTBI primers, and CDR3 regions underwent Arm-PCR. TCRdb reanalysed the multiplex PCR reads using MiXCR and keeps one entry per CDR3 protein. This table has almost 350,000 distinct CDR3 sequences, 20% appearing once. Specimen: peripheral blood mononuclear cells (PBMCs), collected when the disease was refractory, from a patient treated with antithyroid drugs. The receptors were sampled from a female donor with Graves disease.

Only a few counts were recorded for this clonotype. The chain carries TRBV6-2 or TRBV6-3 and TRBJ2-5, with TRBD2 matching over 10 bases. CDR1 is MNHEY, CDR2 SVGEGT, per germline. The CDR3 has 15 residues. The V segment lost 4 bases and the J segment 5 bases; nucleotides outside the gene matches: 7. The CDR3 region has the DNA TGTGCCAGCAGTTCTAGCGGGAGCGGCTGGGAGACCCAGTACTTC. Translation: CASSSSGSGWETQYF.

The chain uses TRBV28 and TRBJ2-3; TRBD2 matches 8 bases. The trim removed 6 bases at V and 3 bases at J, leaving 14 bases unmatched. The CDR3 has 17 amino acids. CDR1 and CDR2 (germline): MDHEN, SYDVKM. In DNA, the CDR3 is TGTGCCAGCAGCTCATTCGGACTAGCTCCCAGAACAGATACGCAGTATTTT. Its translation: CASSSFGLAPRTDTQYF.

This clonotype was detected ten times or more. The J gene is TRBJ2-7, the V gene TRBV6-1; a possible D gene is TRBD2 (5 bases). The CDR3 length is 15 residues. V gave up 3 bases and J gave up 1 base, with 13 bases separating them. CDR1 and CDR2 from the germline V gene are MNHNS and SASEGT. This CDR3 is CASSDAGRRSYEQYF. DNA for the CDR3: TGTGCCAGCAGTGACGCGGGCAGGAGATCCTACGAGCAGTACTTC.

This clonotype was detected ten times or more. The DNA of the CDR3 is TGTGCCAGCAGCACGGACAGCAATCAGCCCCAGCATTTT. Translated: CASSTDSNQPQHF. V usage is TRBV7-3 and J usage is TRBJ1-5; D remains ambiguous. V lost 5 bases and J lost 1, with 6 bases in between. This CDR3 is 13 amino acids long. Germline CDR1 SGHTA, CDR2 FQGTGA.

This clonotype was recorded a few times. The J gene is TRBJ2-5, the V gene TRBV5-1, with a weak D call TRBD2 (5 bases). The CDR3 is 13 residues long. The germline gives CDR1 SGHRS, CDR2 YFSETQ. V dropped 4 bases and J dropped 5 bases, with 12 bases sitting between them. The CDR3 DNA follows: TGCGCCAGCAGCCCCGCGGACTGGGAGACCCAGTACTTC. The encoded protein is CASSPADWETQYF.

The V and J genes are TRBV7-9 and TRBJ2-7; TRBD1 is a possible D gene (6 bases). The germline V and J ends were trimmed by 0 bases and 5 bases, with 11 bases remaining between them. The germline gives CDR1 SEHNR, CDR2 FQNEAQ (reference sequence). The CDR3 has 14 residues. CDR3 coding DNA: TGTGCCAGCAGCTTAGCGTCCGGACAGAACGAGCAGTACTTC. Translation: CASSLASGQNEQYF.

In the case of this clonotype: A read error may be the cause here, since a much bigger clone is one base away. V is TRBV3-1 and J is TRBJ1-2; 8 positions match TRBD1. CDR1 and CDR2 from the germline V gene are LGHDT and YNNKEL (reference sequence). The CDR3 consists of 14 residues. The CDR3 DNA reads as TGTGTCAGCAGTGACAGGGGAGGTCTGGGTGGCTACACCTTC. As protein: CVSSDRGGLGGYTF.

This clonotype was recorded at least ten times. The genes are TRBV12-3 or TRBV12-4 and TRBJ1-2, with 9 bases lining up with TRBD1. V trimming: 6 bases; J trimming: 8 bases; junction bases outside the gene matches: 4. The CDR3 sequence is 12 residues long. DNA of the CDR3: TGTGCCAGCAGCCGGACAGGGGCGGGCTACACCTTC. It yields the protein CASSRTGAGYTF.

This clonotype occurred many times. V usage is TRBV6-1 and J usage is TRBJ1-5; D is possibly TRBD1 (6 bases). Germline V gene data show CDR1 as MNHNS and CDR2 as SASEGT. The germline V and J ends were trimmed by 6 bases and 4 bases, with 10 bases remaining between them. The length of the CDR3 is 13 residues. The CDR3 spells CASRLRGNQPQHF. As DNA, the CDR3 is TGTGCCAGCAGGTTAAGGGGGAATCAGCCCCAGCATTTT.

The chain uses TRBV11-2 and TRBJ1-1, with D tentatively TRBD1 (6 bases). This CDR3 has 19 amino acids. V was shortened by 1 base and J by 7 bases, with 28 bases between the two germline ends. Germline CDR1 SGHAT, CDR2 FQNNGV. The CDR3 sequence is CASSLARGPVPRRAGEAFF. CDR3 nucleotides: TGTGCCAGCAGCTTAGCCAGGGGCCCGGTGCCTCGACGGGCGGGTGAAGCTTTCTTT. The entire variable domain, with the rest obtained from reference TRBV11-2 and TRBJ1-1, is as follows: EAGVAQSPRYKIIEKRQSVAFWCNPISGHATLYWYQQILGQGPKLLIQFQNNGVVDDSQLPKDRFSAERLKGVDSTLKIQPAKLEDSAVYLCASSLARGPVPRRAGEAFFGQGTRLTVV.

This sequence joins TRBV5-1 and TRBJ2-7; D unresolved. This CDR3 has 13 amino acids. Per germline, CDR1 SGHRS and CDR2 YFSETQ. Trimming stripped 1 base from V and 3 bases from J, with 8 bases between. CDR3 amino acids: CASSLPENYEQYF. CDR3 coding DNA: TGCGCCAGCAGCTTGCCAGAGAACTACGAGCAGTACTTC.

This clonotype has more than one count but fewer than ten. The rearrangement uses TRBV20-1 and TRBJ1-6; D gene uncertain. The CDR3 is made up of 10 amino acids. V gave up 3 bases and J gave up 11 bases, with 5 bases separating them. CDR1 DFQATT and CDR2 SNEGSKA come from the germline V gene (reference sequence). CDR3 loop: CSASLPPLHF. As DNA, the CDR3 is TGCAGTGCTAGTCTTCCACCCCTCCACTTT.

This clonotype was seen a handful of times. The V call is TRBV18, the J call TRBJ2-7, with a tentative D call TRBD2 (5 bases). The germline V gene has CDR1 KGHSH and CDR2 LQKENI. The CDR3 is 14 amino acids. V dropped 1 base and J dropped 3 bases, with 10 bases sitting between them. CDR3 sequence: CASSPQGRGYEQYF. The CDR3 DNA is TGTGCCAGCTCACCACAGGGTCGGGGCTACGAGCAGTACTTC.

Note on this clonotype: This clone may be a read error of a much larger clone one base away. This chain connects TRBV11-2 to TRBJ1-1; 10 nucleotides agree with TRBD1. The CDR3 runs to 14 residues. Germline loops: CDR1 SGHAT, CDR2 FQNNGV. CDR3 loop: CVSSPGTGDTEAFF. In nucleotides, the CDR3 is TGTGTCAGCAGCCCAGGGACAGGGGACACTGAAGCTTTCTTT.

This clonotype was seen only a few times. V is TRBV7-6 and J is TRBJ1-5; D not certain. The V and J ends lost 1 base and 4 bases respectively, with 8 bases between them. This CDR3 region has 14 residues. The germline CDR1 and CDR2 sequences are SGHVS and FNYEAQ. Here the CDR3 reads CASSLDSGNQPQHF. The DNA of the CDR3 is TGTGCCAGCAGCTTAGATTCTGGGAATCAGCCCCAGCATTTT.

Many counts were recorded for this clonotype. The chain employs TRBV12-3 or TRBV12-4 and TRBJ2-7; 7 nucleotides agree with TRBD1. The CDR3 runs to 14 residues. J gave up 5 bases and V 5 bases, and 9 bases lay outside the gene matches. CDR3 DNA sequence: TGTGCCAGCAGTCGCAGACAGGGTTTGGACGAGCAGTACTTC. Its translation: CASSRRQGLDEQYF.

The rearrangement links TRBV11-2 to TRBJ1-2; TRBD1 matches 7 bases. The CDR3 runs to 17 residues. Germline lookup yields CDR1 SGHAT and CDR2 FQNNGV. With V trimmed by 5 bases and J by 2 bases, 14 bases remained unmatched. CDR3 amino acids: CASSPRPGTEVNYGYTF. CDR3 DNA: TGTGCCAGCAGCCCACGGCCAGGGACAGAAGTCAACTATGGCTACACCTTC. Full variable domain (outside the CDR3, taken from reference TRBV11-2 and TRBJ1-2): EAGVAQSPRYKIIEKRQSVAFWCNPISGHATLYWYQQILGQGPKLLIQFQNNGVVDDSQLPKDRFSAERLKGVDSTLKIQPAKLEDSAVYLCASSPRPGTEVNYGYTFGSGTRLTVV.

This clonotype was observed a few times. The CDR3 coding sequence is TGTGCCTGGAGTGTTGCAGGGACAACCAAAAACATTCAGTACTTC. It translates to CAWSVAGTTKNIQYF. The V gene is TRBV30, the J gene TRBJ2-4, with a possible D match to TRBD1 (6 bases). Trimming took 0 bases from V and 2 from J, leaving 11 bases between them. The germline gives CDR1 GTSNPN, CDR2 SVGIG (reference sequence). CDR3 length equals 15 residues.

This clonotype was observed many times. The rearrangement uses TRBV19 and TRBJ2-5, with D unresolved. The CDR3 extends over 13 amino acids. The ends were cut back, 6 bases at V and 2 bases at J, with 10 bases in the middle. Germline CDR1 and CDR2: LNHDA and SQIVND (reference sequence). DNA of the CDR3: TGTGCCAGTAGGAATACTCCTCAAGAGACCCAGTACTTC. Encoded protein: CASRNTPQETQYF.

The V call is TRBV4-1, the J call TRBJ2-5, with D tentatively TRBD2 (5 bases). Germline values: CDR1 MGHRA, CDR2 YSYEKL. V gave up 1 base and J gave up 5 bases, with 14 bases separating them. The CDR3 extends over 15 amino acids. CDR3 residues: CASSQGLTRGETQYF. The CDR3 nucleotides read TGCGCCAGCAGCCAAGGATTAACCCGAGGGGAGACCCAGTACTTC.

The genes are TRBV7-9 and TRBJ2-7; D is possibly TRBD2 (6 bases). Germline V gene data show CDR1 as SEHNR and CDR2 as FQNEAQ (reference sequence). With 5 bases removed from V and 0 bases from J, the gap between germline ends came to 17 bases. The CDR3 consists of 16 residues. DNA of the CDR3: TGTGCCAGCAGCCCCAGGACGGGAGAAAGCTCCTACGAGCAGTACTTC. Its protein product is CASSPRTGESSYEQYF. Drawing the rest from reference TRBV7-9 and TRBJ2-7, the complete variable domain is DTGVSQNPRHKITKRGQNVTFRCDPISEHNRLYWYRQTLGQGPEFLTYFQNEAQLEKSRLLSDRFSAERPKGSFSTLEIQRTEQGDSAMYLCASSPRTGESSYEQYFGPGTRLTVT.

The J gene is TRBJ2-2, the V gene TRBV5-1, with no clear D. The CDR3 length is 14 residues. The germline CDR1 and CDR2 sequences are SGHRS and YFSETQ. V gave up 4 bases and J gave up 1 base, with 8 bases separating them. CDR3 bases: TGCGCCAGCAGCCCGGACGGGAACACCGGGGAGCTGTTTTTT. The encoded protein is CASSPDGNTGELFF.

This clonotype was recorded many times. The V call is TRBV6-1, the J call TRBJ1-1; D might be TRBD1 (6 bases). Looked up from germline, CDR1 is MNHNS and CDR2 is SASEGT. V lost 4 bases, J lost 0 bases, and 15 bases lay in between. This CDR3 region has 16 residues. The CDR3 is CASSGSQGLMNTEAFF. For the CDR3, the DNA is TGTGCCAGCAGTGGATCACAGGGTCTCATGAACACTGAAGCTTTCTTT.

Comments on this clonotype: A much more abundant neighbour one base away suggests this may be a read error. V is TRBV20-1 and J is TRBJ2-5; perhaps TRBD2 as D (5 bases). The CDR3 covers 13 residues. Germline-derived CDR1 and CDR2 are DFQATT and SNEGSKA (reference sequence). The V gene lost 1 base and the J gene lost 3 bases, with 9 bases spanning the gap. This chain's CDR3 is CSARVEAEETQYF. The CDR3, as DNA: TGCAGTGCTAGAGTGGAGGCCGAAGAGACCCAGTACTTC.